This T cell receptor (beta chain) was found in a study of Graves' ophthalmopathy and Graves' hyperthyroidism. Active ophthalmopathy (CAS at least 3, NOSPECS at least 4), lasting under 3 months. As the template, RNA transcripts were used to amplify TCR beta CDR3 regions. Second-round multiplex PCR came after first-round RT-PCR with HTBI primers. One entry per CDR3 protein, called by TCRdb with MiXCR from the multiplex PCR reads. The sample shows hundreds of thousands of distinct CDR3 sequences, under 50% of them seen only once. Study-level findings and limits: Blood also harbored most expanded thyroid clonotypes above 0.001 frequency.

This clonotype was seen only a few times. Its antigen is undetermined. Germline lookup yields CDR1 LNHDA and CDR2 SQIVND (reference sequence). The CDR3 spans 15 residues. Trimming removed 4 bases from V and 7 bases from J; junction bases left unmatched: 11. The chain links TRBV19 to TRBJ2-7, with 9 bases lining up with TRBD1. The specimen sequenced was peripheral blood. The clonotype originates from an adult man with Graves' ophthalmopathy. CDR3 sequence (DNA): TGTGCCAGTAGTAGGCGGGACAGGGACTCTCAGGAGCAGTACTTC. Protein: CASSRRDRDSQEQYF.